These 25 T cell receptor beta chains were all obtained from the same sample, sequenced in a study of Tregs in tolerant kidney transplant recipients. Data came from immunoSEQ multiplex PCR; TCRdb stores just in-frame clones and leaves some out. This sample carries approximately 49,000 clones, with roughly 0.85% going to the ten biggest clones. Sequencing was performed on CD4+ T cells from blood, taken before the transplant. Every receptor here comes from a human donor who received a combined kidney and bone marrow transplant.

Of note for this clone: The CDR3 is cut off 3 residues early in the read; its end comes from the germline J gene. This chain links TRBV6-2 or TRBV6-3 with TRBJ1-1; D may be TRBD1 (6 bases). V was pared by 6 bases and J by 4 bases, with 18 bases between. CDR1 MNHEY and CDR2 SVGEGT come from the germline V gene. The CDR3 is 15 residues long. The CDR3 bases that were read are TGTGCCAGCAGGACCGGATCACAGGGTTCCACTGAA. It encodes CASRTGSQGSTE. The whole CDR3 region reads CASRTGSQGSTEAFF.

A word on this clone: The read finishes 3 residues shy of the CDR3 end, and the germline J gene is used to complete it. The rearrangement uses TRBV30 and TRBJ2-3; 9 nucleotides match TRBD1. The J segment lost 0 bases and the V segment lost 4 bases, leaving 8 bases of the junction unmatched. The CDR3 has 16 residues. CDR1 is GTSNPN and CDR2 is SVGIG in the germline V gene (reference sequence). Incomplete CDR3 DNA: TGTGCCTGGATTAGGAAACAGGGGGCCAGCACAGATACG. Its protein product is CAWIRKQGASTDT. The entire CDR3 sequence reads CAWIRKQGASTDTQYF. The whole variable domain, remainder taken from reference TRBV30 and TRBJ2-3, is SQTIHQWPATLVQPVGSPLSLECTVEGTSNPNLYWYRQAAGRGLQLLFYSVGIGQISSEVPQNLSASRPQDRQFILSSKKLLLSDSGFYLCAWIRKQGASTDTQYFGPGTRLTVL.

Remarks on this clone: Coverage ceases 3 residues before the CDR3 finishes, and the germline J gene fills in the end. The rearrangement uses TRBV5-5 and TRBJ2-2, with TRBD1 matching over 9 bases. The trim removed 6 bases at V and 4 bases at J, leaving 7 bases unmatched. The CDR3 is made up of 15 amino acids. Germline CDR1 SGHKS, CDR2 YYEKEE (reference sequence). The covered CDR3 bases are TGTGCCAGCATTACAGGGGGCTTTGTCACCGGGGAG. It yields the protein CASITGGFVTGE. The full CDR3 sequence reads CASITGGFVTGELFF.

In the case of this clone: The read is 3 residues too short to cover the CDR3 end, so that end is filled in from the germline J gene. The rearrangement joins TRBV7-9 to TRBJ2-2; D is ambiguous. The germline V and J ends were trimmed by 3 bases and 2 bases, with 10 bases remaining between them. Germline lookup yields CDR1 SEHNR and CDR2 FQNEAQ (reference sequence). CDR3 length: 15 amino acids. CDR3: CASSFLALNTGELFF. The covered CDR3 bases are TGTGCCAGCAGCTTTCTGGCTCTTAACACCGGGGAG. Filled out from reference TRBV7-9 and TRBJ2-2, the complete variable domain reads DTGVSQNPRHKITKRGQNVTFRCDPISEHNRLYWYRQTLGQGPEFLTYFQNEAQLEKSRLLSDRFSAERPKGSFSTLEIQRTEQGDSAMYLCASSFLALNTGELFFGEGSRLTVL.

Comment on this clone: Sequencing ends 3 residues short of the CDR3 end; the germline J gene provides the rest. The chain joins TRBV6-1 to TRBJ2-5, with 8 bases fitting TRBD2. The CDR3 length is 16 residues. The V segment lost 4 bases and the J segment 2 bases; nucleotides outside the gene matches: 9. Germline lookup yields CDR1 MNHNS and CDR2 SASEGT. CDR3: CASSAHPGGGQETQYF. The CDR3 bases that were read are TGTGCCAGCAGTGCCCACCCAGGCGGGGGGCAAGAGACC.

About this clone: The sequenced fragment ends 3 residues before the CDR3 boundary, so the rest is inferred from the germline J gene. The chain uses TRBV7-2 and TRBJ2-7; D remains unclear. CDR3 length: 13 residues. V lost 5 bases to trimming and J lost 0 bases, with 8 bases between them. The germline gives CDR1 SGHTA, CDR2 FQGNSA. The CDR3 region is CASSPSSSYEQYF. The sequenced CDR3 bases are TGTGCCAGCAGCCCTTCCAGCTCCTACGAG.

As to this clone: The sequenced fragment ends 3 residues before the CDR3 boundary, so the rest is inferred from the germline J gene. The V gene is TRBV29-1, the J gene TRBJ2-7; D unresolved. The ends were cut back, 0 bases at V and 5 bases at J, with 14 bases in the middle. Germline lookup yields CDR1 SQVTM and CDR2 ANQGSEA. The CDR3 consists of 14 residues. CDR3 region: CSVEEGYSVNEQYF. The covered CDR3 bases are TGCAGCGTTGAAGAAGGGTACAGTGTTAACGAG.

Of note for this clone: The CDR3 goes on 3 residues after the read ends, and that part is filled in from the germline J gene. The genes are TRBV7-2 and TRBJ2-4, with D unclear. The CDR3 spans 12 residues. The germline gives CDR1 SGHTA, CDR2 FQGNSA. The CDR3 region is CASSLVSQIQYF. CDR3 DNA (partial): TGTGCCAGCAGCTTAGTGAGTCAGATT. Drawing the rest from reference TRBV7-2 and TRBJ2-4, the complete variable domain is GAGVSQSPSNKVTEKGKDVELRCDPISGHTALYWYRQSLGQGLEFLIYFQGNSAPDKSGLPSDRFSAERTGGSVSTLTIQRTQQEDSAVYLCASSLVSQIQYFGAGTRLSVL.

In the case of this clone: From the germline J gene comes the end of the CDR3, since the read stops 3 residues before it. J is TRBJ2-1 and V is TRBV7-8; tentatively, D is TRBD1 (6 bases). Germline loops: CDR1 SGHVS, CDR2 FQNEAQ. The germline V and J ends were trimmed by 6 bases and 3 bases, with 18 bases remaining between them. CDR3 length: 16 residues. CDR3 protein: CASSKSGANLYNEQFF. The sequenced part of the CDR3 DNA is TGTGCCAGCAGTAAATCAGGGGCGAATCTCTACAATGAG. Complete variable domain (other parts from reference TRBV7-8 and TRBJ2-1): GAGVSQSPRYKVAKRGQDVALRCDPISGHVSLFWYQQALGQGPEFLTYFQNEAQLDKSGLPSDRFFAERPEGSVSTLKIQRTQQEDSAVYLCASSKSGANLYNEQFFGPGTRLTVL.

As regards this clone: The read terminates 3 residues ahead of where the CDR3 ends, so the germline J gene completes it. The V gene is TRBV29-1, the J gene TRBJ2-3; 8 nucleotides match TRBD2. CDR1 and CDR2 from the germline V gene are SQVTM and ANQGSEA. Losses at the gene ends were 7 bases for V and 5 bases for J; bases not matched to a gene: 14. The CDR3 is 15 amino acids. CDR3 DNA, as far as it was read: TGCAGCGCCCAACGGGAAGCGGGAGCTGGAGATACG. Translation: CSAQREAGAGDT. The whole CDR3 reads CSAQREAGAGDTQYF.

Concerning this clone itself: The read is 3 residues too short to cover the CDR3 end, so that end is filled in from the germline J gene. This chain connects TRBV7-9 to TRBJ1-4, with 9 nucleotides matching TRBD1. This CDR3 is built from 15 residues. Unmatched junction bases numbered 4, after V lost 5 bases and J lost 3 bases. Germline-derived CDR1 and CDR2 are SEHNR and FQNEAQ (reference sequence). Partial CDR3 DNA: TGTGCCAGCAGCCCGCGGACAGGGGCTAATGAAAAA. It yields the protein CASSPRTGANEK. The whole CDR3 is CASSPRTGANEKLFF.

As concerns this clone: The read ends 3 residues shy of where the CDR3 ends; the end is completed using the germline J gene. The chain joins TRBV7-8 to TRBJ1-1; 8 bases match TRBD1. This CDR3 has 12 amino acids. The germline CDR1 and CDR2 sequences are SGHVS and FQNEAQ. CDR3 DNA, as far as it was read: TGTGCCAGCAGAGCACAGGGGGGGGAA. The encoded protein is CASRAQGGE. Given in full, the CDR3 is CASRAQGGEAFF.

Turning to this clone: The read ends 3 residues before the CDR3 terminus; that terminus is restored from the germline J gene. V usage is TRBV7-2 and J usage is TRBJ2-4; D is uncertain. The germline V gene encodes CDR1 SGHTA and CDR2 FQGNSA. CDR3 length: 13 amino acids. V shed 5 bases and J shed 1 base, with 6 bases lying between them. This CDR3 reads CASSHGAKNIQYF. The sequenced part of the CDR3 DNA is TGTGCCAGCAGCCACGGGGCCAAAAACATT. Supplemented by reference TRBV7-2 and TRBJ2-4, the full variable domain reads GAGVSQSPSNKVTEKGKDVELRCDPISGHTALYWYRQSLGQGLEFLIYFQGNSAPDKSGLPSDRFSAERTGGSVSTLTIQRTQQEDSAVYLCASSHGAKNIQYFGAGTRLSVL.

Partial CDR3 DNA: TGTGCCAGCAGCCAAGCTGGGACAGGGGCGTACGAG. It is translated as CASSQAGTGAYE. In full, the CDR3 reads CASSQAGTGAYEQYF. The V call is TRBV14, the J call TRBJ2-7, with 10 bases fitting TRBD1. The read is 3 residues too short to cover the CDR3 end, so that end is filled in from the germline J gene. Per germline, CDR1 SGHDN and CDR2 FVKESK. The CDR3 is 15 amino acids. The trim removed 1 base at V and 4 bases at J, leaving 4 bases unmatched.

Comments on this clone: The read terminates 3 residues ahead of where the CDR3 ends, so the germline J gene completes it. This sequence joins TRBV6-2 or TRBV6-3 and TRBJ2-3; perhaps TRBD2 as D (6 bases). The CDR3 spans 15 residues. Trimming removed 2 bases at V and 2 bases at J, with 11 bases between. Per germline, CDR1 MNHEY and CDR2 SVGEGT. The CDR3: CASSYGTPSTDTQYF. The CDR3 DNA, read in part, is TGTGCCAGCAGTTACGGGACTCCTTCCACAGATACG.

The CDR3 sequence: CASSATRNTGELFF. The sequenced part of the CDR3 DNA is TGTGCCAGCAGCGCCACTAGGAACACCGGGGAG. V is TRBV7-3 and J is TRBJ2-2, with D tentatively TRBD2 (5 bases). The read terminates 3 residues ahead of where the CDR3 ends, so the germline J gene completes it. V lost 5 bases and J lost 1, with 8 bases in between. CDR3 length: 14 residues. Germline-derived CDR1 and CDR2 are SGHTA and FQGTGA. The full variable domain, in which reference TRBV7-3 and TRBJ2-2 provide the parts outside the CDR3, is GAGVSQTPSNKVTEKGKYVELRCDPISGHTALYWYRQSLGQGPEFLIYFQGTGAADDSGLPNDRFFAVRPEGSVSTLKIQRTERGDSAVYLCASSATRNTGELFFGEGSRLTVL.

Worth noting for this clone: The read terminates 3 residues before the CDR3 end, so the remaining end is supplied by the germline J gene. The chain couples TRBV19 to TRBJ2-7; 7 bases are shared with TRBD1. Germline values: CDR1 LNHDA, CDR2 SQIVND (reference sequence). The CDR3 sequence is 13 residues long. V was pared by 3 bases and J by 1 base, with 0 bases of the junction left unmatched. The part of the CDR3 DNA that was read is TGTGCCAGTAGTATGGACAGGTCCTACGAG. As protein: CASSMDRSYE. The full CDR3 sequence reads CASSMDRSYEQYF.

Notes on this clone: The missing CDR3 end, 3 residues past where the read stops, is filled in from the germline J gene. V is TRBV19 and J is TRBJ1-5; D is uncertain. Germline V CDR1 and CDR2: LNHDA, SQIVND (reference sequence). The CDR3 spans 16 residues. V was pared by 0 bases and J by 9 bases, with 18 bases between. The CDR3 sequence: CASSIDPRRIRRPQHF. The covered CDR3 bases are TGTGCCAGTAGTATAGATCCACGCAGAATCAGGCGGCCC.

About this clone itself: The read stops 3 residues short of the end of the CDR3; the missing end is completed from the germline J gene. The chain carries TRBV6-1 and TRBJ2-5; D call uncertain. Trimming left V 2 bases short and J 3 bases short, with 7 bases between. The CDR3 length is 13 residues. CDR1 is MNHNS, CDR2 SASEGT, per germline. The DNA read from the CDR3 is TGTGCCAGCAGTGAACACAGTAAAGAGACC. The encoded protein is CASSEHSKET. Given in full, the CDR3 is CASSEHSKETQYF.

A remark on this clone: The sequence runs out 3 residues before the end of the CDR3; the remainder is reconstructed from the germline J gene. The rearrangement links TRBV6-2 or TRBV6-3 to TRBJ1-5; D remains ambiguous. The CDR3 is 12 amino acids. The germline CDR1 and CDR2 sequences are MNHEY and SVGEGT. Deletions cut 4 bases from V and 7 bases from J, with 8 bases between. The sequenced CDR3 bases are TGTGCCAGCAGTTTGAGGGTCCAGCCC. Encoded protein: CASSLRVQP. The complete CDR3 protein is CASSLRVQPQHF.

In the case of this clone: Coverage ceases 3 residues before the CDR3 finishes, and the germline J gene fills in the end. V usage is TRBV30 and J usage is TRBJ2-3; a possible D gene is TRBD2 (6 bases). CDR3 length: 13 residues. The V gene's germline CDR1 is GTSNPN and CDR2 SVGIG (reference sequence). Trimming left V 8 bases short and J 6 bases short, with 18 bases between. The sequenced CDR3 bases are TGTGCCACGGAGGGCCGCCGGGGGGATACG. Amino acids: CATEGRRGDT. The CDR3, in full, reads CATEGRRGDTQYF.

CDR3 DNA (partial): TGTGCCAGCAGCGTCGACCAGGCGGGGTACAATGAG. Protein product: CASSVDQAGYNE. The full CDR3 protein reads CASSVDQAGYNEQFF. The chain combines TRBV7-2 with TRBJ2-1; tentative D call: TRBD2 (6 bases). The CDR3 end is not reached by the read, which stops 3 residues before it; the germline J gene fills it in. The V gene lost 5 bases and the J gene lost 4 bases, with 15 bases spanning the gap. This CDR3 region has 15 residues. Germline values: CDR1 SGHTA, CDR2 FQGNSA.

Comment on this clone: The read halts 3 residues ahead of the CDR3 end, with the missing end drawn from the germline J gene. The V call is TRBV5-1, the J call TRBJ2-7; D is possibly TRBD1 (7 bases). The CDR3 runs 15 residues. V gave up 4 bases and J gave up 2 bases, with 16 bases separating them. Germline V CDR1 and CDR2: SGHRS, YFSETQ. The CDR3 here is CASSPRAGGTYEQYF. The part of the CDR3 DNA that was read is TGCGCCAGCAGCCCGCGGGCAGGGGGGACCTACGAG.

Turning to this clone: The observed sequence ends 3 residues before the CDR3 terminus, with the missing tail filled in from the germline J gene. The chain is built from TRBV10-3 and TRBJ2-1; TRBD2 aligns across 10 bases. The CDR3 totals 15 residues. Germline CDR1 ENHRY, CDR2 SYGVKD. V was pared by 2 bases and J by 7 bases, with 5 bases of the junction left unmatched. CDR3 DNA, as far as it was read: TGTGCCATCAGTGAGGCGATAGCGGGAGGAAATGAG. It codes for CAISEAIAGGNE. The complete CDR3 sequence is CAISEAIAGGNEQFF.

CDR3 DNA (partial): TGTGCCATCAGCGGACAGGGGGGGAACACTGAA. Translating gives CAISGQGGNTE. The whole CDR3 is CAISGQGGNTEAFF. The V gene is TRBV10-3, the J gene TRBJ1-1; TRBD1 matches 10 bases. Read sequence stops 3 residues before the CDR3 end, and the germline J gene provides the missing end. The V and J ends lost 6 bases and 1 base, in that order; junction bases with no gene match: 2. The V gene's germline CDR1 is ENHRY and CDR2 SYGVKD. The CDR3 runs 14 residues.